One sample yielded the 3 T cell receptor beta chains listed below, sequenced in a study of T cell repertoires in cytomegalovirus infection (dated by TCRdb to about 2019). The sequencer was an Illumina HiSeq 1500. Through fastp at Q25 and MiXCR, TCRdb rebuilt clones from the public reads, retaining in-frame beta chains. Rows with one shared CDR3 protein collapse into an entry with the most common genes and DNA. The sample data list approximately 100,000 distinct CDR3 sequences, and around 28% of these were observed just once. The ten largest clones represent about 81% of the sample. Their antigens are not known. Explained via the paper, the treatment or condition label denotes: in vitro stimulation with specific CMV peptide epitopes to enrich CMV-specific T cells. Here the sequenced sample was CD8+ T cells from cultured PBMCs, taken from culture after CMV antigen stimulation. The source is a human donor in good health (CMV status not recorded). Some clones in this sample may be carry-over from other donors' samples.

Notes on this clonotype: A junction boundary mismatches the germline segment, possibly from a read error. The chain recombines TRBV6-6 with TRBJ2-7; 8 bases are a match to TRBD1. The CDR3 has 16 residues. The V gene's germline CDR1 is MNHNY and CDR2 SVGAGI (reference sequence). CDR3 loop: CASSYSLQGESYEQYF. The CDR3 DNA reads TGTGCTAGCAGTTACTCGCTACAGGGGGAGTCCTACGAGCAGTACTTC.

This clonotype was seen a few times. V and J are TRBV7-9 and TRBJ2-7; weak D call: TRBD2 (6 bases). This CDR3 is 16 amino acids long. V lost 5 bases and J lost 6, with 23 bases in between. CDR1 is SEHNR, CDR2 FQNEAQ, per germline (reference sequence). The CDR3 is CASSPPSTEGPLEQYF. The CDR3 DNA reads TGTGCCAGCAGCCCCCCGTCGACGGAGGGTCCCCTCGAGCAGTACTTC. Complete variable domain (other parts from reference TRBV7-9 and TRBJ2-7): DTGVSQNPRHKITKRGQNVTFRCDPISEHNRLYWYRQTLGQGPEFLTYFQNEAQLEKSRLLSDRFSAERPKGSFSTLEIQRTEQGDSAMYLCASSPPSTEGPLEQYFGPGTRLTVT.

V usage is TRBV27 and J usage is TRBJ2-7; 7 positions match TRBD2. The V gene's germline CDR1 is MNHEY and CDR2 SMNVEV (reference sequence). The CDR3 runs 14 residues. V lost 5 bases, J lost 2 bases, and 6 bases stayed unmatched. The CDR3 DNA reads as TGTGCCAGCAGTGGGATGGCGGGGGCCTACGAGCAGTACTTC. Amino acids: CASSGMAGAYEQYF.